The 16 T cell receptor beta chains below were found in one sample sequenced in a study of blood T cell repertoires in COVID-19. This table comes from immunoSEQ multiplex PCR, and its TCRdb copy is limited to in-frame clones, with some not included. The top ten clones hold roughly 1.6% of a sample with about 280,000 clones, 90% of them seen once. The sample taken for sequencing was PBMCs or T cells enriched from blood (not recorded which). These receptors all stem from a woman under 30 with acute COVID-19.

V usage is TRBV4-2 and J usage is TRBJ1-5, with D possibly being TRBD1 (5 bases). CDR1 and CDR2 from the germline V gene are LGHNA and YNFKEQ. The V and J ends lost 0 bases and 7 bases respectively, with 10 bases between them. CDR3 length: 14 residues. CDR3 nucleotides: TGTGCCAGCAGCCAAGAAAGGGGCCGGCAGCCCCAGCATTTT. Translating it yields CASSQERGRQPQHF.

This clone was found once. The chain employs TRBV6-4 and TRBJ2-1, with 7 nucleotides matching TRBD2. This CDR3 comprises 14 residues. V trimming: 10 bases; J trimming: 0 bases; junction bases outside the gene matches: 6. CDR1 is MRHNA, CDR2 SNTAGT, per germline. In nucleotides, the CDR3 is TGTGCCACTCGGCGGGGGAGCTCCTACAATGAGCAGTTCTTC. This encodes CATRRGSSYNEQFF.

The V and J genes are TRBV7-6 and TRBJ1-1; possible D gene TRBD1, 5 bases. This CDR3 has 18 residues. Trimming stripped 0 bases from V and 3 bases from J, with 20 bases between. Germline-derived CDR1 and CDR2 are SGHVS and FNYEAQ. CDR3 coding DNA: TGTGCCAGCAGCTTAGCACCGATCCGGGGGGGTGAAGACACTGAAGCTTTCTTT. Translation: CASSLAPIRGGEDTEAFF.

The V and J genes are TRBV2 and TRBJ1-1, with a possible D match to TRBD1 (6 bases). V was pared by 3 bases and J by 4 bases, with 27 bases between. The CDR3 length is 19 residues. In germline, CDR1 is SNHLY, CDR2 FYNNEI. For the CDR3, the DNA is TGTGCCAGCAGTGATGACAGCACAGGCGGGGGCGGCCCCAGCACTGAAGCTTTCTTT. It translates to CASSDDSTGGGGPSTEAFF.

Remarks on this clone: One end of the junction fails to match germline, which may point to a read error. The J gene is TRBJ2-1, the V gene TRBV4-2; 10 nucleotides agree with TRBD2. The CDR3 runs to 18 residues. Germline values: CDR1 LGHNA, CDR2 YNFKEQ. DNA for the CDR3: TGTGCCAGCAGCCAAGACGCCCACACAGGGAGCCTAGCGGGAGTAAGGCTCTTC. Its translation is CASSQDAHTGSLAGVRLF.

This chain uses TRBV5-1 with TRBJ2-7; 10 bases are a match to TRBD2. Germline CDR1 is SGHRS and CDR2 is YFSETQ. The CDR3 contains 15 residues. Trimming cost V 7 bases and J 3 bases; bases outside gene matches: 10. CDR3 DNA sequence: TGCGCCAGCGCAAGAACCGGGACTAGCGACTACGAGCAGTACTTC. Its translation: CASARTGTSDYEQYF.

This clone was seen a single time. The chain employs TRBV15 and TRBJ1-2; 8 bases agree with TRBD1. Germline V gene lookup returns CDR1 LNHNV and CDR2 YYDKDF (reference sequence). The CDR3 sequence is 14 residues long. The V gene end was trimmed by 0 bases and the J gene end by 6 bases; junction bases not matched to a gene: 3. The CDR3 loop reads CATSRDRGLDGYTF. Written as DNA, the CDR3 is TGTGCCACCAGCAGAGACAGGGGGCTGGATGGCTACACCTTC.

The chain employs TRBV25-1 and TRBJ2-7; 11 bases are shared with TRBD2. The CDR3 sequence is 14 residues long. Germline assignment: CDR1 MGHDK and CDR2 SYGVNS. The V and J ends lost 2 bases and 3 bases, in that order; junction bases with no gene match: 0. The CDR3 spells CASSELAGGYEQYF. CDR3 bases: TGTGCCAGCAGTGAACTAGCGGGAGGCTACGAGCAGTACTTC.

CDR3 DNA sequence: TGTGCCAGTAGAAGAGGGACTAGCCCCTCCGATGAGCAGTTCTTC. Translated, it gives CASRRGTSPSDEQFF. The V and J genes are TRBV19 and TRBJ2-1; 9 bases fit TRBD2. The ends lost 6 bases at V and 8 bases at J; junction bases unmatched: 11. This CDR3 contains 15 residues. Germline V lookup: CDR1 LNHDA, CDR2 SQIVND (reference sequence).

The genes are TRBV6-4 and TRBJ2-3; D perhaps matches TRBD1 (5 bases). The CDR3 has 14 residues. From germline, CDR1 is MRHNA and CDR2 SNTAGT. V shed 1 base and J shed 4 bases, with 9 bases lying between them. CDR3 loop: CASSDFQGSDTQYF. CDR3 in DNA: TGTGCCAGCAGTGACTTCCAGGGTTCAGATACGCAGTATTTT.

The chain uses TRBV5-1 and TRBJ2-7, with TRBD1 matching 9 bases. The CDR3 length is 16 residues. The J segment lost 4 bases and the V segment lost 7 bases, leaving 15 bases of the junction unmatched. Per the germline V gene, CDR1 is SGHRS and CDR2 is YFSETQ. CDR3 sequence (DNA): TGCGCCAGCTATTGGGAAGCGGGGACAGGGAGTTACGAGCAGTACTTC. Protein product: CASYWEAGTGSYEQYF.

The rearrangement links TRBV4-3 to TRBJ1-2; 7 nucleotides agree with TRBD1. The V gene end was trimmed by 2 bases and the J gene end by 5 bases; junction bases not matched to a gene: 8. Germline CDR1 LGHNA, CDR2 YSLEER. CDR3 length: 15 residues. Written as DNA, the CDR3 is TGCGCCAGCAGCCAAACAGGGGCCGCGGAATATGGCTACACCTTC. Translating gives CASSQTGAAEYGYTF.

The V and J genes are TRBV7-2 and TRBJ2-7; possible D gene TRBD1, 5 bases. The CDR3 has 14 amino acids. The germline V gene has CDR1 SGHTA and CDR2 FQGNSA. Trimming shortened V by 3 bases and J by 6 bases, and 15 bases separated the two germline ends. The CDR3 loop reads CASSFRMTAREQYF. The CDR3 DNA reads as TGTGCCAGCAGCTTCAGGATGACAGCGCGCGAGCAGTACTTC.

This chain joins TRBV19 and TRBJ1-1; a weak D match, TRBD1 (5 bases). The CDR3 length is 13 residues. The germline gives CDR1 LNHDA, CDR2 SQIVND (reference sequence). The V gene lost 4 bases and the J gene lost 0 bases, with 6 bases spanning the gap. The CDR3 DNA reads TGTGCCAGTAGTAGGACACTGAACACTGAAGCTTTCTTT. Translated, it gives CASSRTLNTEAFF.

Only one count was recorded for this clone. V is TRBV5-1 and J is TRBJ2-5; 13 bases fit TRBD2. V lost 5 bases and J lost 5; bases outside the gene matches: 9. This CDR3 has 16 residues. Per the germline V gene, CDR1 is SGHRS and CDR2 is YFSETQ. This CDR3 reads CASRLLLAGGRETQYF. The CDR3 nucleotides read TGCGCCAGCAGACTATTACTAGCGGGAGGGCGGGAGACCCAGTACTTC.

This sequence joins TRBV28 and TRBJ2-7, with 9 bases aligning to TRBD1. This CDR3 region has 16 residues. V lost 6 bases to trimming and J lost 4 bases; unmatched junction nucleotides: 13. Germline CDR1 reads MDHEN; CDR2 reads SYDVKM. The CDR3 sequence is CASSSHPWTGEYEQYF. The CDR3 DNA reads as TGTGCCAGCAGCTCCCACCCGTGGACAGGGGAGTACGAGCAGTACTTC.